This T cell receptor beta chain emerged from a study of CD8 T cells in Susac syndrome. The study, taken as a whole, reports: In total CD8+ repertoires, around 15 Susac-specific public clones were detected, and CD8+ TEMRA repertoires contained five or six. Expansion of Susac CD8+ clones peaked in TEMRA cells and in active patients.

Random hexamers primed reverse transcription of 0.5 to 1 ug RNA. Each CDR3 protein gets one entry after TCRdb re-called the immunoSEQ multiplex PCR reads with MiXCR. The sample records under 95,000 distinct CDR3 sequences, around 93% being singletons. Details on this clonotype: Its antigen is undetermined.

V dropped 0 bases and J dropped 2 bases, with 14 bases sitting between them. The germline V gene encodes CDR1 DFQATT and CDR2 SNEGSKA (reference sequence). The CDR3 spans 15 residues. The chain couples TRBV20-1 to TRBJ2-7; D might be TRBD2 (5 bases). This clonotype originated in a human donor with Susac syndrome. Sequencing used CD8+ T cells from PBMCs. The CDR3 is CSARDRRAETYEQYF. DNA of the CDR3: TGCAGTGCTAGAGATCGGCGAGCGGAGACCTACGAGCAGTACTTC.